The 7 T cell receptor beta chains listed next were all sequenced from one sample in a study of blood T cell repertoires in COVID-19. Sequencing was performed with immunoSEQ multiplex PCR; in TCRdb, only in-frame clones are kept and a portion is missing. The sample has approximately 220,000 clones, approximately 86% seen once. The specimen was PBMCs or T cells enriched from blood (not recorded which). The receptors were gathered from a woman under 40 with acute COVID-19.

The V and J genes are TRBV7-9 and TRBJ2-7; 8 nucleotides agree with TRBD1. The J segment lost 5 bases and the V segment lost 2 bases, leaving 5 bases of the junction unmatched. The CDR3 is made up of 14 amino acids. In germline, CDR1 is SEHNR, CDR2 FQNEAQ (reference sequence). In nucleotides, the CDR3 is TGTGCCAGCAGCTTATCGGACAGGGCCCACGAGCAGTACTTC. Protein product: CASSLSDRAHEQYF. The full variable domain, completed using reference TRBV7-9 and TRBJ2-7, is DTGVSQNPRHKITKRGQNVTFRCDPISEHNRLYWYRQTLGQGPEFLTYFQNEAQLEKSRLLSDRFSAERPKGSFSTLEIQRTEQGDSAMYLCASSLSDRAHEQYFGPGTRLTVT.

The chain links TRBV6-5 to TRBJ1-6; the match to TRBD1 covers 11 bases. The CDR3 contains 15 residues. The V segment lost 2 bases and the J segment 8 bases; nucleotides outside the gene matches: 2. Germline-derived CDR1 and CDR2 are MNHEY and SVGAGI. The CDR3 protein is CASSYMGQGDSPLHF. The CDR3 DNA follows: TGTGCCAGCAGTTACATGGGACAGGGGGATTCACCCCTCCACTTT.

This sequence joins TRBV11-2 and TRBJ2-3, with D perhaps TRBD2 (6 bases). V gave up 4 bases and J gave up 9 bases, with 14 bases separating them. The length of the CDR3 is 13 residues. The germline V gene encodes CDR1 SGHAT and CDR2 FQNNGV. The CDR3 is CASSWLTSNTQYF. In DNA, the CDR3 is TGTGCCAGCAGCTGGTTAACTAGCAACACGCAGTATTTT.

This clone was observed a single time. The V and J genes are TRBV7-9 and TRBJ1-5, with TRBD1 matching 9 bases. CDR1 and CDR2 (germline): SEHNR, FQNEAQ (reference sequence). The length of the CDR3 is 15 residues. V lost 4 bases and J lost 5; bases outside the gene matches: 6. The DNA for the CDR3 is TGTGCCAGCAGCTCAGTGGGACAGGGCCATCAGCCCCAGCATTTT. This gives the protein CASSSVGQGHQPQHF.

The chain combines TRBV7-9 with TRBJ2-7; D unresolved. The V gene's germline CDR1 is SEHNR and CDR2 FQNEAQ (reference sequence). Trimming shortened V by 4 bases and J by 2 bases, and 15 bases separated the two germline ends. The CDR3 is 15 residues long. The CDR3 nucleotides are TGTGCCAGCAGCTCAAATATGGCGGCGGCCTACGAGCAGTACTTC. Its protein is CASSSNMAAAYEQYF. Complete variable domain (other parts from reference TRBV7-9 and TRBJ2-7): DTGVSQNPRHKITKRGQNVTFRCDPISEHNRLYWYRQTLGQGPEFLTYFQNEAQLEKSRLLSDRFSAERPKGSFSTLEIQRTEQGDSAMYLCASSSNMAAAYEQYFGPGTRLTVT.

The J gene is TRBJ2-2, the V gene TRBV25-1, with TRBD2 identical over 7 bases. CDR3 length: 17 amino acids. Germline lookup yields CDR1 MGHDK and CDR2 SYGVNS. After removal of 4 bases from V and 2 bases from J, the junction contained 10 bases not matched to a gene. CDR3 sequence (DNA): TGTGCCAGCAGTGTTTCGGGGGGAGGGCCCAACACCGGGGAGCTGTTTTTT. Protein sequence: CASSVSGGGPNTGELFF.

This chain links TRBV30 with TRBJ1-2; D is unresolved. From germline, CDR1 is GTSNPN and CDR2 SVGIG (reference sequence). The CDR3 has 13 amino acids. Trimming removed 7 bases at V and 8 bases at J, with 20 bases between. CDR3 DNA sequence: TGTGCCTTTTCAACCTACCGGTCCCCAGGCTACACCTTC. Residues: CAFSTYRSPGYTF.